The 17 T cell receptor beta chains listed next were all sequenced from one sample in a study of breast tumors, draining lymph nodes, adjacent tissues (dated by TCRdb to about 2016). Receptor libraries were prepared by multiplex PCR. The instrument was an Illumina HiSeq 2000. The raw public data were reprocessed by TCRdb itself: fastp quality trimming at Q25, MiXCR clonotype calling, in-frame beta chains only. Merged by CDR3 protein, the rows form single entries marked with the most common genes and DNA. This sample is represented by roughly 100,000 distinct CDR3 sequences; approximately 28% of them were singletons. Around 6% of the sample comes from the top ten. Lymph node samples were obtained from the axillary draining lymph nodes of breast cancer patients. The sequencing input was axillary lymph node tissue. Receptors were obtained from a female donor with breast cancer. Some clones in this sample may be carry-over from other donors' samples.

CDR3: CASSRRQTQETQYF. The CDR3 DNA is TGTGCCAGCAGTCGAAGACAGACCCAAGAGACCCAGTACTTC. The chain has TRBV6-5 and TRBJ2-5, with a weak D call TRBD1 (5 bases). Trimming removed 5 bases at V and 1 base at J, with 11 bases between. The CDR3 extends over 14 amino acids. CDR1 is MNHEY, CDR2 SVGAGI, per germline.

The chain uses TRBV5-5 and TRBJ2-4; D remains ambiguous. CDR3 length equals 14 residues. CDR1 and CDR2 (germline): SGHKS, YYEKEE (reference sequence). V lost 0 bases and J lost 0, with 4 bases in between. The CDR3 DNA reads TGTGCCAGCAGCTTGGTGACAGCCAAAAACATTCAGTACTTC. Protein product: CASSLVTAKNIQYF.

On this clonotype itself: Without the conserved terminal phenylalanine or tryptophan, this CDR3 likely stems from a read error. The V gene is TRBV24-1, the J gene TRBJ2-5, with TRBD1 matching over 9 bases. Per germline, CDR1 KGHDR and CDR2 SFDVKD. The V and J ends lost 0 bases and 5 bases, in that order; junction bases with no gene match: 12. This CDR3 spans 18 amino acids. The CDR3 reads CATSDLADRGPWGETQYL. CDR3 nucleotide sequence: TGTGCCACCAGTGATTTGGCGGACAGGGGCCCTTGGGGTGAGACCCAGTACCTC.

This clonotype came up a few times. This chain joins TRBV2 and TRBJ1-1; 7 positions match TRBD1. Per germline, CDR1 SNHLY and CDR2 FYNNEI. CDR3 length: 13 amino acids. V was clipped by 6 bases and J by 4 bases; unmatched bases: 5. The CDR3 bases are TGTGCCAGCAGGAGGGGGCCGGTCACTGAAGCTTTCTTT. As protein: CASRRGPVTEAFF.

With regard to this clonotype: This could be a read error, since a much larger clone is one nucleotide away. This chain connects TRBV11-2 to TRBJ2-7; no definite D call. Trimming removed 6 bases at V and 6 bases at J, with 15 bases between. This CDR3 contains 13 residues. Germline CDR1 reads SGHAT; CDR2 reads FQNNGV. CDR3 amino acids: CASSWGSASEQYF. The CDR3 DNA is TGTGCCAGCAGTTGGGGTTCTGCCTCCGAGCAGTACTTC.

There are many counts of this clonotype. The junction differs from germline at one of its ends, possibly a read error. This chain uses TRBV20-1 with TRBJ1-2, with a possible D match to TRBD1 (5 bases). Per the germline V gene, CDR1 is DFQATT and CDR2 is SNEGSKA (reference sequence). The CDR3 sequence is 13 residues long. The CDR3 loop reads CSAHPTGTAPGRF. CDR3 DNA: TGCAGTGCTCATCCGACCGGGACTGCCCCCGGCCGCTTC.

J is TRBJ1-1 and V is TRBV9; TRBD1 matches at 9 bases. The ends lost 7 bases at V and 1 base at J; junction bases unmatched: 11. Germline CDR1 SGDLS, CDR2 YYNGEE. The length of the CDR3 is 16 residues. In DNA, the CDR3 is TGTGCCAGCTCACGGGGACAGGGAGAGGGGAACACTGAAGCTTTCTTT. This sequence encodes CASSRGQGEGNTEAFF.

This clonotype was observed many times. This rearrangement joins TRBV20-1 to TRBJ2-4; tentatively, D is TRBD2 (6 bases). Trimming took 5 bases from V and 5 from J, leaving 13 bases between them. The CDR3 has 13 residues. Germline V lookup: CDR1 DFQATT, CDR2 SNEGSKA (reference sequence). CDR3 in amino acids: CSARGTGQNIQYF. In DNA, the CDR3 is TGCAGTGCTCGGGGGACGGGCCAAAACATTCAGTACTTC.

This clonotype occurred many times. This chain uses TRBV4-3 with TRBJ1-2; D gene unclear. Germline V gives CDR1 LGHNA, CDR2 YSLEER. V lost 0 bases and J 5 bases, leaving 13 bases between the germline ends. The CDR3 totals 15 residues. The CDR3 DNA follows: TGCGCCAGCAGCCAAGATCGCGGTTCGGAGTATGGCTACACCTTC. It specifies CASSQDRGSEYGYTF.

This clonotype was recorded a few times. The chain recombines TRBV5-8 with TRBJ2-4; D assignment may be TRBD1 or TRBD2 (5 bases each). Trimming left V 6 bases short and J 8 bases short, with 15 bases between. The CDR3 covers 13 residues. Germline CDR1 is SGHTS and CDR2 is YDEGEE. The CDR3 bases are TGTGCCAGCAAAGTAGGGGACGGGTACATTCAGTACTTC. Translated, it gives CASKVGDGYIQYF.

Notes on this clonotype: At one end, the junction sequence differs from germline, possibly due to a read error. The genes are TRBV20-1 and TRBJ2-7, with 8 positions matching TRBD1. The germline gives CDR1 DFQATT, CDR2 SNEGSKA (reference sequence). The CDR3 covers 13 residues. The CDR3 nucleotides are TGCGGTGCTAGGACAGGGTTAACCTACGGGCAGTACTTC. The encoded protein is CGARTGLTYGQYF.

There are many counts of this clonotype. This chain links TRBV19 with TRBJ2-5; 10 bases line up with TRBD2. The J segment lost 3 bases and the V segment lost 6 bases, leaving 7 bases of the junction unmatched. The CDR3 is 15 residues long. Germline V CDR1 and CDR2: LNHDA, SQIVND (reference sequence). The CDR3 DNA reads as TGTGCCAGTAGCGTTAGCGGGAGGAGGGAAGAGACCCAGTACTTC. Translation gives CASSVSGRREETQYF.

This chain links TRBV19 with TRBJ2-7; TRBD1 agrees at 7 bases. The CDR3 is 12 residues long. V lost 6 bases and J lost 6; bases outside the gene matches: 5. Per the germline V gene, CDR1 is LNHDA and CDR2 is SQIVND (reference sequence). CDR3 bases: TGTGCCAGTAGCCCGACAGGGTTCGAGCAGTACTTC. It is translated as CASSPTGFEQYF.

This clonotype was recorded many times. A much larger clone is a single base away; this may be a read error. The chain is built from TRBV20-1 and TRBJ2-5; the match to TRBD2 covers 7 bases. Germline-derived CDR1 and CDR2 are DFQATT and SNEGSKA (reference sequence). The CDR3 sequence is 14 residues long. J lost 7 bases, V lost 0 bases, and 8 bases had no gene match. CDR3 DNA sequence: TGCAGTGCTAGAGATGTGGCAGGGAGGGCGACCCAGTACTTC. This encodes CSARDVAGRATQYF.

Points on this clonotype: A read error is possible here, since a much larger clone lies one base away. The J gene is TRBJ2-7, the V gene TRBV6-5; D is unresolved. Germline values: CDR1 MNHEY, CDR2 SVGAGI. V lost 5 bases and J 3 bases, leaving 20 bases between the germline ends. This CDR3 has 16 amino acids. The CDR3 protein is CASSPTPGTANYEQYF. The CDR3 DNA reads as TGTGCCAGCAGTCCTACTCCCGGAACGGCCAACTACGAGCAGTACTTC.

Comment on this clonotype: A much larger clone differs by one base, so this may be a read error. CDR3 sequence (DNA): TGTGCCAGCAGTGGCCGGGAGCACACCGGGGAGCTGCTTTTT. This codes for CASSGREHTGELLF. V is TRBV6-5 and J is TRBJ2-2; D is possibly TRBD2 (6 bases). Germline CDR1 MNHEY, CDR2 SVGAGI. The CDR3 totals 14 residues.

The table lists this clonotype with many counts. The V gene is TRBV27, the J gene TRBJ2-1, with 12 bases lining up with TRBD2. V was pared by 6 bases and J by 8 bases, with 5 bases of the junction left unmatched. CDR3 length: 14 amino acids. The germline V gene has CDR1 MNHEY and CDR2 SMNVEV (reference sequence). CDR3 sequence reads: CASRPRLAGDEQFF. CDR3 DNA: TGTGCCAGCAGACCAAGACTAGCGGGAGATGAGCAGTTCTTC.